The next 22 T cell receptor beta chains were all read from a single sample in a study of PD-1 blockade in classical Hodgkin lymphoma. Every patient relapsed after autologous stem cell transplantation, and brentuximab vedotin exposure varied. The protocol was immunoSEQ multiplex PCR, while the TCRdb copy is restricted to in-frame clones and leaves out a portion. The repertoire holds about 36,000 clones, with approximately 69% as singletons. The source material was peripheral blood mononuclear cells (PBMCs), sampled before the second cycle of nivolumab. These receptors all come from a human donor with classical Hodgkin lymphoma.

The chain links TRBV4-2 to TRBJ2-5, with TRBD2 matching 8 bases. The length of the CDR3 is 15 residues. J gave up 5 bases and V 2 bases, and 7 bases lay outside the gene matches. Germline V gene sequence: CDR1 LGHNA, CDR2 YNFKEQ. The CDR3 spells CASSQLGLAGETQYF. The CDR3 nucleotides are TGTGCCAGCAGCCAACTCGGACTAGCCGGGGAGACCCAGTACTTC.

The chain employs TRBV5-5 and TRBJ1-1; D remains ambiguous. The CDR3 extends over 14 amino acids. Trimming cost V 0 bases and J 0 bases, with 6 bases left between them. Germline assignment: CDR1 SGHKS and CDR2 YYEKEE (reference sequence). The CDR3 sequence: CASSLAYLNTEAFF. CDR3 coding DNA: TGTGCCAGCAGCTTGGCTTATCTGAACACTGAAGCTTTCTTT.

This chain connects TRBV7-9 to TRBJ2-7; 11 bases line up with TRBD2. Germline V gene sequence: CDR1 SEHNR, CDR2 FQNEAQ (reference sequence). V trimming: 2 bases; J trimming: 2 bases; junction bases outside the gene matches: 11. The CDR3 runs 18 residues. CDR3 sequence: CASSLFLAGGTLTYEQYF. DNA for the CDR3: TGTGCCAGCAGCTTATTTCTAGCGGGAGGAACTCTAACCTACGAGCAGTACTTC.

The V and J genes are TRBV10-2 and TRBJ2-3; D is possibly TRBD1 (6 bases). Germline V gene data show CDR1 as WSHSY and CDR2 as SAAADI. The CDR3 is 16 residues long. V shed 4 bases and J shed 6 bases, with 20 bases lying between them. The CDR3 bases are TGCGCCAGCAGTGGAAACAGGGTGATAATGGCGGATACGCAGTATTTT. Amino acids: CASSGNRVIMADTQYF.

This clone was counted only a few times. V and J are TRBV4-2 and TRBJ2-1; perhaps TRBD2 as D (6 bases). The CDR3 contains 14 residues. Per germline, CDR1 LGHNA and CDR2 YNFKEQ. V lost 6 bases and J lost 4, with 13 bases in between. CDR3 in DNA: TGTGCCAGCAGTCCGGGCGGGGCTTACAATGAGCAGTTCTTC. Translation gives CASSPGGAYNEQFF.

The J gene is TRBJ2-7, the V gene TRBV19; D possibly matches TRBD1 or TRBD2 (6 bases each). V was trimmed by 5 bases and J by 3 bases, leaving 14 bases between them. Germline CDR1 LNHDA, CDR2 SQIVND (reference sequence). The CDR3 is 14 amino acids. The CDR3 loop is CASSARGGHYEQYF. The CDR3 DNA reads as TGTGCCAGTAGTGCAAGAGGGGGGCACTACGAGCAGTACTTC.

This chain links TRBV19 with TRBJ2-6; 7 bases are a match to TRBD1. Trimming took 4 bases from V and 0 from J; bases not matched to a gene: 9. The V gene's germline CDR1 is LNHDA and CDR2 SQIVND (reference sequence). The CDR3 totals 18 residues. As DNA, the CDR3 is TGTGCCAGTAGTACTGCGACAGGGCCGAGCTCTGGGGCCAACGTCCTGACTTTC. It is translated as CASSTATGPSSGANVLTF. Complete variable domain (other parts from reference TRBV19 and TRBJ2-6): DGGITQSPKYLFRKEGQNVTLSCEQNLNHDAMYWYRQDPGQGLRLIYYSQIVNDFQKGDIAEGYSVSREKKESFPLTVTSAQKNPTAFYLCASSTATGPSSGANVLTFGAGSRLTVL.

The CDR3 is CAISAAPPNTDTQYF. DNA of the CDR3: TGTGCCATCAGTGCGGCCCCTCCCAACACAGATACGCAGTATTTT. V and J are TRBV10-3 and TRBJ2-3; D unclear. Per germline, CDR1 ENHRY and CDR2 SYGVKD. The CDR3 totals 15 residues. V was pared by 4 bases and J by 2 bases, with 13 bases between.

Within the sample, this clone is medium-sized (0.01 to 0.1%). The CDR3 sequence is CASRAGAGNTIYF. The CDR3 nucleotides are TGTGCCAGCAGGGCGGGGGCTGGAAACACCATATATTTT. The gene calls are TRBV6-5 and TRBJ1-3; TRBD1 might be the D (5 bases). The CDR3 is made up of 13 amino acids. Trimming removed 6 bases at V and 2 bases at J, with 8 bases between. The germline V gene encodes CDR1 MNHEY and CDR2 SVGAGI.

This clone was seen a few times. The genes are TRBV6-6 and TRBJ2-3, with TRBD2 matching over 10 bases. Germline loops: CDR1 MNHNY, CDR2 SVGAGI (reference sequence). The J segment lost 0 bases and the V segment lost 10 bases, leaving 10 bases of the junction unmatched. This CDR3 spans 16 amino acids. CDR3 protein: CATRVAGGTSTDTQYF. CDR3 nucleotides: TGTGCCACCAGGGTAGCGGGAGGCACCAGCACAGATACGCAGTATTTT.

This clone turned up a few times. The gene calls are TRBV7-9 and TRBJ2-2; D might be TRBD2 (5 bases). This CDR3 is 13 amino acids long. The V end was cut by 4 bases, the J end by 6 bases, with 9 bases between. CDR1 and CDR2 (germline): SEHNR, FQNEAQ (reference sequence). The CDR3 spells CASSSAGPGELFF. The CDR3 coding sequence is TGTGCCAGCAGCTCGGCGGGCCCCGGGGAGCTGTTTTTT. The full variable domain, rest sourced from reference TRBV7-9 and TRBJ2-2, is DTGVSQNPRHKITKRGQNVTFRCDPISEHNRLYWYRQTLGQGPEFLTYFQNEAQLEKSRLLSDRFSAERPKGSFSTLEIQRTEQGDSAMYLCASSSAGPGELFFGEGSRLTVL.

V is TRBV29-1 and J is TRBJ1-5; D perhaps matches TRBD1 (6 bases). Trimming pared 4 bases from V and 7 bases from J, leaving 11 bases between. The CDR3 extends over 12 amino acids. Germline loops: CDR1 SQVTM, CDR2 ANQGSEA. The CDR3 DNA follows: TGCAGCGTTGGGGACATGGGCCAGCCCCAGCATTTT. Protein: CSVGDMGQPQHF.

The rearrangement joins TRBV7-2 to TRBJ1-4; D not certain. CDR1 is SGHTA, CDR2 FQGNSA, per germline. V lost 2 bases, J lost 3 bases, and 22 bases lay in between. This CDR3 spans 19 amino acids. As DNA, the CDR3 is TGTGCCAGCAGCTTAAATCGGTTTGGTGTGCGGCCAGCTAATGAAAAACTGTTTTTT. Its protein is CASSLNRFGVRPANEKLFF.

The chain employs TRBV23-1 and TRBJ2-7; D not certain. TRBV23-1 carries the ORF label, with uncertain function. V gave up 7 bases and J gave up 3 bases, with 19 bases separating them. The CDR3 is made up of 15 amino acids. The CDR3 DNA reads TGCGCCAGCACCCAACCCTCTGATGATGACTACGAGCAGTACTTC. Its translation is CASTQPSDDDYEQYF.

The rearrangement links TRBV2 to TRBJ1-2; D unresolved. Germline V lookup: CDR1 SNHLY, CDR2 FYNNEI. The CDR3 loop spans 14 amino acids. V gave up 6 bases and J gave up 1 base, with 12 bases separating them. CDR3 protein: CASRQSQSNYGYTF. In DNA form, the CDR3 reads TGTGCCAGCAGGCAATCACAGAGTAACTATGGCTACACCTTC. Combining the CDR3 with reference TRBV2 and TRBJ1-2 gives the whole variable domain EPEVTQTPSHQVTQMGQEVILRCVPISNHLYFYWYRQILGQKVEFLVSFYNNEISEKSEIFDDQFSVERPDGSNFTLKIRSTKLEDSAMYFCASRQSQSNYGYTFGSGTRLTVV.

CDR3 amino acids: CASSPQGGGYTF. CDR3 DNA: TGTGCCAGCAGTCCTCAGGGCGGTGGCTACACCTTC. The rearrangement links TRBV27 to TRBJ1-2; a weak D match, TRBD1 (5 bases). V was clipped by 5 bases and J by 7 bases, with 11 bases between them. The CDR3 is 12 amino acids. Germline-derived CDR1 and CDR2 are MNHEY and SMNVEV (reference sequence).

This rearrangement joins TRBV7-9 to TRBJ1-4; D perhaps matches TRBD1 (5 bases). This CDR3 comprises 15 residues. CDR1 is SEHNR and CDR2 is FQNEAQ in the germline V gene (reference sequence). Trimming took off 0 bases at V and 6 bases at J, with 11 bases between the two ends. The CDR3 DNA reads TGTGCCAGCAGCTTAGCTGGGGGACTTCATGAAAAACTGTTTTTT. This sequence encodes CASSLAGGLHEKLFF.

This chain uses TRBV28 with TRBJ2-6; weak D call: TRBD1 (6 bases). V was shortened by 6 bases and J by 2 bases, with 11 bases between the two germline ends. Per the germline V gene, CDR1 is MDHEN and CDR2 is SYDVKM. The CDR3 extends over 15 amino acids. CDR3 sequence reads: CASSYNRAGANVLTF. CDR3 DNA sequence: TGTGCCAGCAGCTACAACAGGGCTGGGGCCAACGTCCTGACTTTC.

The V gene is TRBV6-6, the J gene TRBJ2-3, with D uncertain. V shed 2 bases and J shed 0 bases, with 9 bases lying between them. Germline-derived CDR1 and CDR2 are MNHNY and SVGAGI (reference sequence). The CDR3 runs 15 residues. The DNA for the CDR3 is TGTGCCAGCAGTTACGGGATGAGCAGCACAGATACGCAGTATTTT. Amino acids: CASSYGMSSTDTQYF.

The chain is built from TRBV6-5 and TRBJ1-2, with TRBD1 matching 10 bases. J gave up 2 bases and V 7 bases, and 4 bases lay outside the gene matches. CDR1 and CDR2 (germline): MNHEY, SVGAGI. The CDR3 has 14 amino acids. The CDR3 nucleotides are TGTGCCAGCACCCTGGGACAGGGGAACTATGGCTACACCTTC. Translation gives CASTLGQGNYGYTF.

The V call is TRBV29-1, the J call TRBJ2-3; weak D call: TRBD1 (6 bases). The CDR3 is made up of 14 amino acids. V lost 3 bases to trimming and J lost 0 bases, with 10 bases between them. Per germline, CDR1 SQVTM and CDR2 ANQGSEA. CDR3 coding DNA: TGCAGCGTTGAGGGGGACACAAGCACAGATACGCAGTATTTT. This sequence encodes CSVEGDTSTDTQYF.

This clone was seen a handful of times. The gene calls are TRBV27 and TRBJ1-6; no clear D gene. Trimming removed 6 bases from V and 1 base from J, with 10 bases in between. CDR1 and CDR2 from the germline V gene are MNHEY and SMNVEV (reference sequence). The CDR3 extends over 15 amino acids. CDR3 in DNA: TGTGCCAGCAGACCACGGGGTTCCTATAATTCACCCCTCCACTTT. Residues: CASRPRGSYNSPLHF.